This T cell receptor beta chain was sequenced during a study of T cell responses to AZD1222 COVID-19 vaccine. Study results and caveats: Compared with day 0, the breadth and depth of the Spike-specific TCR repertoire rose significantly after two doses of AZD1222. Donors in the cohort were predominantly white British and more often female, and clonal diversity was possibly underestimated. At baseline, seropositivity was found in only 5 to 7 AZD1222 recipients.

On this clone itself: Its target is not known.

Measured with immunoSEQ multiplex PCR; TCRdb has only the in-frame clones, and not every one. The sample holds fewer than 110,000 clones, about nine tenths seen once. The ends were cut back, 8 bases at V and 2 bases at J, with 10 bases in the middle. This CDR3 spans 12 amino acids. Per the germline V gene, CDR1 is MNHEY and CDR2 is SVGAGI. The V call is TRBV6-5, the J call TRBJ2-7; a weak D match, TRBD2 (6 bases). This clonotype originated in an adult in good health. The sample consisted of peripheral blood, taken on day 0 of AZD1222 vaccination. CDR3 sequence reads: CASRDWTYEQYF. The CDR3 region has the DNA TGTGCCAGCCGGGACTGGACCTACGAGCAGTACTTC.